This TCR beta chain was sequenced in a study of OX40 agonist ivuxolimab in advanced cancers. Study-level information: The eligibility criteria allowed prior anti-PD-1, anti-PD-L1 or anti-CTLA-4 therapy, and 40% had some. Partial responses were recorded for three patients, including one with hepatocellular carcinoma and two with cutaneous melanoma.

Using immunoSEQ multiplex PCR, the repertoire was profiled, and TCRdb retains in-frame clones only, with some absent. The sample yields 45,000 to 65,000 clones, roughly nine tenths seen once. CDR1 is SNHLY and CDR2 is FYNNEI in the germline V gene. Trimming cost V 6 bases and J 4 bases; bases outside gene matches: 7. The CDR3 is 14 residues long. Systemic immunosuppression or autoimmune disease history was grounds to exclude patients. In its sample, this clone was seen a few times. The antigen remains undetermined. Study-wide points: Also present in some nonresponders was a low level of normalized T-cell clonal expansion.

The sample consisted of CD4+ or CD8+ T cells sorted from blood, taken in a trial of the OX40 agonist ivuxolimab. This chain uses TRBV2 with TRBJ1-1; 8 bases are shared with TRBD1. The clonotype was recovered from an adult with an advanced solid tumor such as melanoma, head and neck, liver or kidney cancer. CDR3 amino acids: CASRNDRGGTEAFF. The DNA of the CDR3 is TGTGCCAGCAGGAATGACAGGGGTGGCACTGAAGCTTTCTTT.